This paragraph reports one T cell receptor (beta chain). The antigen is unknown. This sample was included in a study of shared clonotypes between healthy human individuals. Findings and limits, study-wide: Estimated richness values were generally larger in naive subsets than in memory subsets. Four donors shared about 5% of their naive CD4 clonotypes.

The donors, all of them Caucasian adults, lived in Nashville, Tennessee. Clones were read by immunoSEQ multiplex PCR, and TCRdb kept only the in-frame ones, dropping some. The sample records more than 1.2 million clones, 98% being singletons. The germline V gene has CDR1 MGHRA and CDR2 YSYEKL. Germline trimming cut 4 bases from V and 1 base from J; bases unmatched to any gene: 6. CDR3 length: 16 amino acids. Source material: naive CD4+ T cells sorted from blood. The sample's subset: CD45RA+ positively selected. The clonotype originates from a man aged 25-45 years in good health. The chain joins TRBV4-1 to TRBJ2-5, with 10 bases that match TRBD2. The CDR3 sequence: CASSPGLAESQETQYF. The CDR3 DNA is TGCGCCAGCAGCCCTGGACTAGCGGAGTCCCAAGAGACCCAGTACTTC.